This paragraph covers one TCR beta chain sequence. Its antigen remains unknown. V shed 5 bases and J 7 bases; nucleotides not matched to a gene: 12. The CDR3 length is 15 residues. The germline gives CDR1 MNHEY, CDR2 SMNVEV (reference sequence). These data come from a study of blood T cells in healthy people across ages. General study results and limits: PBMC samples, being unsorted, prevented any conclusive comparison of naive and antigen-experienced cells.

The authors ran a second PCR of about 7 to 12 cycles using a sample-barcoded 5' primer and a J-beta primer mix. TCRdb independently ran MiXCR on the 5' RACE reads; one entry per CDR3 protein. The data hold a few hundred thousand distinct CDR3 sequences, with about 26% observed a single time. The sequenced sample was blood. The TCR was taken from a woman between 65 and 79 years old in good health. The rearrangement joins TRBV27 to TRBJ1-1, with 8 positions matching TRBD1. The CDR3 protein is CASSPTGGGRGEAFF. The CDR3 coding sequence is TGTGCCAGCAGTCCAACAGGGGGAGGTCGCGGTGAAGCTTTCTTT.